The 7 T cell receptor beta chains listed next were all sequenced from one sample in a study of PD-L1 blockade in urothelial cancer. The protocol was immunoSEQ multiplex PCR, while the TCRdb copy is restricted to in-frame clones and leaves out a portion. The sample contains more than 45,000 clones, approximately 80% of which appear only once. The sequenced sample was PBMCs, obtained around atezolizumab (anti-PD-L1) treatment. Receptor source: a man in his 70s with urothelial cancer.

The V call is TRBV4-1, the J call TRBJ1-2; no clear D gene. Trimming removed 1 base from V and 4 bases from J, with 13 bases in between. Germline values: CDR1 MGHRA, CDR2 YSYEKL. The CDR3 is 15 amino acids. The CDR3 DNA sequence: TGCGCCAGCAGCCAAGTGGCCTTATCTGGCTATGGCTACACCTTC. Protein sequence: CASSQVALSGYGYTF.

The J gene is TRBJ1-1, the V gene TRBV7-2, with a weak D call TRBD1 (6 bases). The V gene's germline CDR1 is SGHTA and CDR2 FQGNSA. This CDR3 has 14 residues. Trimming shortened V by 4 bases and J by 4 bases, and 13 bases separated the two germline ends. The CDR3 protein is CASSYRDPSTEAFF. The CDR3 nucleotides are TGTGCCAGCAGCTACAGGGATCCGAGCACTGAAGCTTTCTTT.

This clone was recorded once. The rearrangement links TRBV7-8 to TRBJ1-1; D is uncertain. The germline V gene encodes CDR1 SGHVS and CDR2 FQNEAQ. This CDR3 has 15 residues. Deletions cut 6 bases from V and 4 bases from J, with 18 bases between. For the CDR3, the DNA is TGTGCCAGCAGTACTTACGGGAATCAGGTCACTGAAGCTTTCTTT. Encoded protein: CASSTYGNQVTEAFF.

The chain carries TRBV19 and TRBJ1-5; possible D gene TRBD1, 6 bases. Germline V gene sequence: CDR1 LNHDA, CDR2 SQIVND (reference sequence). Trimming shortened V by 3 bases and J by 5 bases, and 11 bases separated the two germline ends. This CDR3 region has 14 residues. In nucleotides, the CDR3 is TGTGCCAGTAGTATTCGACAGGACCATCAGCCCCAGCATTTT. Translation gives CASSIRQDHQPQHF.

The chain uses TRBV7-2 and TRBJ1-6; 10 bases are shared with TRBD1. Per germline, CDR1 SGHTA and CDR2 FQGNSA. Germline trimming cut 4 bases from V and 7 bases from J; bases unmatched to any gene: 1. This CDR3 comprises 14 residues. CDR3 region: CASSSGQGNSPLHF. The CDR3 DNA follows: TGTGCCAGCAGCTCGGGACAGGGGAATTCACCCCTCCACTTT.

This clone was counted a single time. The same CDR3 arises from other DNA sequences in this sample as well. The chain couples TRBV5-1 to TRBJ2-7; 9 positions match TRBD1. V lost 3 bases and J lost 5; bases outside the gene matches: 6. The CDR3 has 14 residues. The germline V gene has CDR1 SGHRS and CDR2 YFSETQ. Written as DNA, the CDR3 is TGCGCCAGCAGCTACTCGGACAGGGGACACGAGCAGTACTTC. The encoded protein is CASSYSDRGHEQYF.

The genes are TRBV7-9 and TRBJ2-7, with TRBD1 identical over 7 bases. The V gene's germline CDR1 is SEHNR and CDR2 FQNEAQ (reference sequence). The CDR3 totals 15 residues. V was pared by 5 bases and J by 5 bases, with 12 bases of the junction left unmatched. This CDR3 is CASSRGTRDRDEQYF. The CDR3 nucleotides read TGTGCCAGCAGCCGCGGAACCCGGGACAGAGACGAGCAGTACTTC.